This T cell receptor beta chain comes out of a study of shared clonotypes between healthy human individuals. Measured with immunoSEQ multiplex PCR; TCRdb has only the in-frame clones, and not every one. The repertoire holds some 980,000 clones, 76% seen once, with about 1.5% in the top ten. Losses at the gene ends were 3 bases for V and 4 bases for J; bases not matched to a gene: 7. CDR1 and CDR2 from the germline V gene are GTSNPN and SVGIG (reference sequence). The CDR3 spans 14 residues. The chain employs TRBV30 and TRBJ2-7, with 9 bases identical to TRBD2. The sequenced material came from memory CD4+ T cells sorted from blood. Stated subset: CD45RA-negative fraction. The TCR originated in a man between 18 and 29 years old in good health. This CDR3 is CAWRGSGSRYEQYF. The CDR3 bases are TGTGCCTGGAGGGGTAGCGGGAGCAGGTACGAGCAGTACTTC.